This T cell receptor beta chain was sequenced for a study of response to subunit inactivated influenza vaccine. MiXCR, run by TCRdb on the RT-PCR reads, gives a single entry per CDR3 protein. Here the sample spans about 570,000 distinct CDR3 sequences, around 10% being singletons. CDR1 MDHEN and CDR2 SYDVKM come from the germline V gene. This CDR3 has 17 amino acids. V shed 3 bases and J shed 4 bases, with 19 bases lying between them. This clonotype was seen more than once but under ten times. This same sample was also part of a study on T cells expressing NK-cell markers. From that report: UMI-tagged 5'RACE template switching yielded the TCR beta cDNA. About six donors showed dominant NKG2C+ clonotypes comprising about 1.0-7.5% of their CD8+ T cells.

The genes are TRBV28 and TRBJ2-1, with D perhaps TRBD2 (5 bases). The sequence derives from a man over 45 who received an inactivated influenza vaccine. The specimen comprised PBMCs from blood, sampled on the day of vaccination. CDR3 amino acids: CASSFVANKAPYNEQFF. The CDR3, as DNA: TGTGCCAGCAGTTTTGTAGCGAACAAAGCCCCTTACAATGAGCAGTTCTTC.